This entry features one TCR beta chain sequence. Its antigen is currently unknown. Data came from immunoSEQ multiplex PCR; TCRdb stores just in-frame clones and leaves some out. The table shows hundreds of thousands of clones, with around 93% occurring only once. The data derive from a study of shared clonotypes between healthy human individuals. Broader study findings: Unshared clonotypes carried lower generation probabilities than those common to all four donors. Across subsets, estimated richness was generally greater for naive than for memory populations. The genetic and exposure-history diversity represented was limited by few donors.

In germline, CDR1 is LGHNT, CDR2 FRNRAP. Trimming pared 0 bases from V and 2 bases from J, leaving 15 bases between. The length of the CDR3 is 17 residues. Positive CCR7 selection of CD45RO-negative cells yielded the naive CD8 cells, and terminally differentiated effector memory CD45RA+ cells were excluded. The clonotype originates from a man aged 25 to 40 in good health. The J gene is TRBJ2-3, the V gene TRBV12-5; D might be TRBD1 (5 bases). Sequenced: naive CD8+ T cells sorted from blood. This CDR3 is CASGLVSGTGVTDTQYF. The CDR3 DNA reads as TGTGCTAGTGGTTTGGTTAGTGGTACAGGAGTCACAGATACGCAGTATTTT.